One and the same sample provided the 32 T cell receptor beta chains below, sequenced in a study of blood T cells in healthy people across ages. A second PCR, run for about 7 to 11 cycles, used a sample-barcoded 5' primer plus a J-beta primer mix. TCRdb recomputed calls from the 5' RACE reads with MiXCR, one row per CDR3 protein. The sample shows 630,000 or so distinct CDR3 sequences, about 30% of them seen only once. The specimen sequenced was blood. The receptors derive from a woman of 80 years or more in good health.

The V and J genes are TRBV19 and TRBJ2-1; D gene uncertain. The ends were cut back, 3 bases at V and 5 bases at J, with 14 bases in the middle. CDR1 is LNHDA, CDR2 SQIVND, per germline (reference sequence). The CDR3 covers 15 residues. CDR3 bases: TGTGCCAGTAGTATGGCAAGGCTCCTGCACAATGAGCAGTTCTTC. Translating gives CASSMARLLHNEQFF.

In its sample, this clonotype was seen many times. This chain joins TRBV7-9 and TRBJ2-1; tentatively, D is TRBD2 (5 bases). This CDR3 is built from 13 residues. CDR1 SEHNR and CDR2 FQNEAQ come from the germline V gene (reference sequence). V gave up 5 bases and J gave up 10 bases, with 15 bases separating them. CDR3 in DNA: TGTGCCAGCAGCAAAGCTACTAGAGGGGAGCAGTTCTTC. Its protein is CASSKATRGEQFF.

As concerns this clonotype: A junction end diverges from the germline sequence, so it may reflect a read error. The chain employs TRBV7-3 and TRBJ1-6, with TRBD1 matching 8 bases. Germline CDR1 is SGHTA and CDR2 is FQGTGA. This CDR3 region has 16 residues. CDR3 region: CASSQDVRGLYSPLHF. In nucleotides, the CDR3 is TGCGCCAGCAGCCAAGATGTCAGGGGGCTTTATTCACCCCTCCACTTT.

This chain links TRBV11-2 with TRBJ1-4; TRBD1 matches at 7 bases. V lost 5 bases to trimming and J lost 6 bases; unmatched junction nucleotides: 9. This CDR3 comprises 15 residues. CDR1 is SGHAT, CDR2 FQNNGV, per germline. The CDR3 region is CASSIQGGLDEKLFF. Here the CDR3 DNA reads TGTGCCAGCAGCATACAAGGGGGCCTGGATGAAAAACTGTTTTTT.

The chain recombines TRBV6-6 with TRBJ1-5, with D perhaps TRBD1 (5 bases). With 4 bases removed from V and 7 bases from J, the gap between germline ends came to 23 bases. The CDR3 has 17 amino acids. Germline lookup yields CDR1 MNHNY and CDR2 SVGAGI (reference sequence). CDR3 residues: CASSFSFGTPREQPQHF. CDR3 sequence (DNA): TGTGCCAGCAGTTTCTCTTTCGGGACCCCCCGAGAGCAGCCCCAGCATTTT.

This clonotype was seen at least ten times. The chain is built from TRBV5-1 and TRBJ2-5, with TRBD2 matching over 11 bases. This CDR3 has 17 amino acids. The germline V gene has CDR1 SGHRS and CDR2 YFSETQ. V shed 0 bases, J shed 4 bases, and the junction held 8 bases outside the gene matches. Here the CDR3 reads CASSLGATGLAAETQYF. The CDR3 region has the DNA TGCGCCAGCAGCTTGGGCGCGACGGGACTAGCGGCAGAGACCCAGTACTTC.

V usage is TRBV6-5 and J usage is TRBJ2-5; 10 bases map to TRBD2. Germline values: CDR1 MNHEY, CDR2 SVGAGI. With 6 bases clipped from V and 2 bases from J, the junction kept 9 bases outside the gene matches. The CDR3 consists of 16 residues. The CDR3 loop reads CASSMRTSGAQETQYF. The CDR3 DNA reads TGTGCCAGCAGCATGCGGACTAGCGGAGCACAAGAGACCCAGTACTTC.

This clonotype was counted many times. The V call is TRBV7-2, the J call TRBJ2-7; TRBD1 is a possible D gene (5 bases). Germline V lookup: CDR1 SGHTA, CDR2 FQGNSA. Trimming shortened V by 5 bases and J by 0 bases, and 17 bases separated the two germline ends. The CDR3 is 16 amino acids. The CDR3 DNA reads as TGTGCCAGCAGCCAGGACCTATCAGGGTTCTCCTACGAGCAGTACTTC. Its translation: CASSQDLSGFSYEQYF.

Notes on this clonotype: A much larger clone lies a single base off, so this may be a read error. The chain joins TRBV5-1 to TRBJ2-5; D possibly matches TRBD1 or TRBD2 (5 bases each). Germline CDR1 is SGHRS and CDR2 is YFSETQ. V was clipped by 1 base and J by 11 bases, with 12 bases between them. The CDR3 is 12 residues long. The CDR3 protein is CASSLKGTEQYF. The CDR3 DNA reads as TGCGCCAGCAGCTTGAAAGGGACGGAGCAGTACTTC.

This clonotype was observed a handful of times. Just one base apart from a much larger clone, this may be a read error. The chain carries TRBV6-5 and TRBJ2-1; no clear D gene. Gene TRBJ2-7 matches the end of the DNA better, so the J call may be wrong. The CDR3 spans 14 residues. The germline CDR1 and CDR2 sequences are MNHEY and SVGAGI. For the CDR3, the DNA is TGTGCCAGCACCCGAAGAGGATTTTACAATGAGCAGTACTTC. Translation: CASTRRGFYNEQYF.

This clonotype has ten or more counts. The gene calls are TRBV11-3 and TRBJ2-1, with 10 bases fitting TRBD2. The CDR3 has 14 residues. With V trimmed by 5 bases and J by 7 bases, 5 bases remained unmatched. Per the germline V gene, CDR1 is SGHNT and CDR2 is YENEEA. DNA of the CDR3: TGTGCCAGCAGCCCCTTAGCGGGGGGAAATGAGCAGTTCTTC. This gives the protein CASSPLAGGNEQFF.

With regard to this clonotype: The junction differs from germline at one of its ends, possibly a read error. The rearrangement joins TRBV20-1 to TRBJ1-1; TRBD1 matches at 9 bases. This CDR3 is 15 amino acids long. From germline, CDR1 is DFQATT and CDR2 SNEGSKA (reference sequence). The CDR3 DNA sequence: TGCAGTACTAGGGCCGGGACAGGGTTCCCCCGCGAAGCTTTCTTT. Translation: CSTRAGTGFPREAFF.

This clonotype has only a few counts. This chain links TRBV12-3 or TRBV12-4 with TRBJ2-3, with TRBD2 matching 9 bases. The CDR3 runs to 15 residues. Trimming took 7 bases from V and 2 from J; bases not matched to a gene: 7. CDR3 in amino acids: CASIGTSGYTDTQYF. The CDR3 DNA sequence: TGTGCCAGCATTGGTACTAGCGGGTACACAGATACGCAGTATTTT.

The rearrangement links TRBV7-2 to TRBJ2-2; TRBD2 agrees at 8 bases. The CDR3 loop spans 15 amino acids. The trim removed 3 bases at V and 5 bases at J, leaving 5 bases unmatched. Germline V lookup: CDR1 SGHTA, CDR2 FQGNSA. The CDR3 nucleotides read TGTGCCAGCAGCTTCGACGGGGGGGGAACCGGGGAGCTGTTTTTT. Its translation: CASSFDGGGTGELFF.

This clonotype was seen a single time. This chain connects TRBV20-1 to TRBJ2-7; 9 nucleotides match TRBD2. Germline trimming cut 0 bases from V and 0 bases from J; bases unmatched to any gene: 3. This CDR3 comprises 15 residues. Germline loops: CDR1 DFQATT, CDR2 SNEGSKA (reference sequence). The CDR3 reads CSARDIAGDSYEQYF. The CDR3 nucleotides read TGCAGTGCTAGAGATATAGCGGGGGACTCCTACGAGCAGTACTTC.

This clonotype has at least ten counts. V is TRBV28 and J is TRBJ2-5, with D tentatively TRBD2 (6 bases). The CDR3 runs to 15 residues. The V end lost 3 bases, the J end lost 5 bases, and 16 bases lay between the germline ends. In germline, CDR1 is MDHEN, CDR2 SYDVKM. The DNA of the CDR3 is TGTGCCAGCAGTTTCCGGGAGAGAAGCGGGGAGACCCAGTACTTC. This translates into CASSFRERSGETQYF.

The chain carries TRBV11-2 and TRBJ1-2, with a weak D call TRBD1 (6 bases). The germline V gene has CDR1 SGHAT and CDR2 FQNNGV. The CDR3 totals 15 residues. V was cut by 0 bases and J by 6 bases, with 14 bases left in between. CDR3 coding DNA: TGTGCCAGCAGCTTAGATCAAAAGGCAGGGGATGGCTACACCTTC. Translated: CASSLDQKAGDGYTF.

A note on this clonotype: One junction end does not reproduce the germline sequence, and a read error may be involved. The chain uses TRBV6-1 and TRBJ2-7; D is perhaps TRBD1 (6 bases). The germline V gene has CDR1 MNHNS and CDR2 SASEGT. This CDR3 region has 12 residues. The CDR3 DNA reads TGTACCAGCAGTGAGGTAGGGGGCGAGCAGTACTTC. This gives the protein CTSSEVGGEQYF.

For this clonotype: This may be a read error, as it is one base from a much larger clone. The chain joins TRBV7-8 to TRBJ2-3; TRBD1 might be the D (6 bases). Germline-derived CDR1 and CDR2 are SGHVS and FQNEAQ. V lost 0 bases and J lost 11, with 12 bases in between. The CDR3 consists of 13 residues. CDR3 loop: CASSLAAEQGQYF. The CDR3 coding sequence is TGTGCCAGCAGCTTAGCGGCGGAACAGGGGCAGTATTTT. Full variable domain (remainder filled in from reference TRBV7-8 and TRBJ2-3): GAGVSQSPRYKVAKRGQDVALRCDPISGHVSLFWYQQALGQGPEFLTYFQNEAQLDKSGLPSDRFFAERPEGSVSTLKIQRTQQEDSAVYLCASSLAAEQGQYFGPGTRLTVL.

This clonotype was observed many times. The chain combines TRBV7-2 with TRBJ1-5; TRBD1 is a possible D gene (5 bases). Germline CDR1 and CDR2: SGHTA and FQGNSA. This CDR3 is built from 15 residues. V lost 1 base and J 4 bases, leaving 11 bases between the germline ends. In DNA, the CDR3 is TGTGCCAGCAGCTTAGGTCCGGGACGAAATCAGCCCCAGCATTTT. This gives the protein CASSLGPGRNQPQHF.

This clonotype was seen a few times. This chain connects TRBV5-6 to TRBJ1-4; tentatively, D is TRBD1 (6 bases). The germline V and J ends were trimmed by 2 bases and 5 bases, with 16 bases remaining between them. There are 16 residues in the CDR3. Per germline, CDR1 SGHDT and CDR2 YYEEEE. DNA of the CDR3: TGTGCCAGCAGCTTCGGGGGGCTACTTGGGAATGAAAAACTGTTTTTT. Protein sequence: CASSFGGLLGNEKLFF. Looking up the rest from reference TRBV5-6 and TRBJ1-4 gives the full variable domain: DAGVTQSPTHLIKTRGQQVTLRCSPKSGHDTVSWYQQALGQGPQFIFQYYEEEERQRGNFPDRFSGHQFPNYSSELNVNALLLGDSALYLCASSFGGLLGNEKLFFGSGTQLSVL.

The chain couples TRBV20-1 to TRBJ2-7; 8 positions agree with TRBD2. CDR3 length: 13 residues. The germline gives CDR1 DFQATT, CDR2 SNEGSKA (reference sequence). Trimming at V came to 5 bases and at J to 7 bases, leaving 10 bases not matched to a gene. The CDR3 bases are TGCAGTGCTCCCGGGACTAGTTCCAATGAGCAGTACTTC. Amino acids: CSAPGTSSNEQYF.

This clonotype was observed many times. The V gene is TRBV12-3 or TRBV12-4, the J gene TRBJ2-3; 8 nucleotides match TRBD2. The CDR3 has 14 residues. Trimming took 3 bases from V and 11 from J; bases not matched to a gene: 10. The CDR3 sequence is CASSLGTREIRQYF. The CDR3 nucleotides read TGTGCCAGCAGTTTGGGGACTAGGGAGATACGGCAGTATTTT.

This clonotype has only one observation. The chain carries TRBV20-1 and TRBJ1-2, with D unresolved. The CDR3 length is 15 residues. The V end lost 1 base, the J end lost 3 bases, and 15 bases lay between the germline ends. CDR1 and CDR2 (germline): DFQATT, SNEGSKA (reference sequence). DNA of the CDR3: TGCAGTGCTAGAGGGCCCGGGCTGGTGGACTATGGCTACACCTTC. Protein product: CSARGPGLVDYGYTF.

CDR3 in amino acids: CASSLAKPQRNEQYF. The DNA of the CDR3 is TGTGCCAGCAGCTTGGCCAAGCCCCAACGGAACGAGCAGTACTTC. This chain joins TRBV5-6 and TRBJ2-5; the D is unclear. The J call may not be correct, given that the DNA end is closer to TRBJ2-7. The CDR3 has 15 amino acids. Per the germline V gene, CDR1 is SGHDT and CDR2 is YYEEEE.

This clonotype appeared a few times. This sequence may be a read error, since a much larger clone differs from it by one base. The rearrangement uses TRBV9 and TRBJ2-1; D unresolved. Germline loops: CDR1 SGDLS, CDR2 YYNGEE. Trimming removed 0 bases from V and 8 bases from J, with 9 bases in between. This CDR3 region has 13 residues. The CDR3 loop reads CASSVVSWDEQFF. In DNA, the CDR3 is TGTGCCAGCAGCGTAGTCTCTTGGGATGAGCAGTTCTTC. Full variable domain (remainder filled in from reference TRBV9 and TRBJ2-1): DSGVTQTPKHLITATGQRVTLRCSPRSGDLSVYWYQQSLDQGLQFLIQYYNGEERAKGNILERFSAQQFPDLHSELNLSSLELGDSALYFCASSVVSWDEQFFGPGTRLTVL.

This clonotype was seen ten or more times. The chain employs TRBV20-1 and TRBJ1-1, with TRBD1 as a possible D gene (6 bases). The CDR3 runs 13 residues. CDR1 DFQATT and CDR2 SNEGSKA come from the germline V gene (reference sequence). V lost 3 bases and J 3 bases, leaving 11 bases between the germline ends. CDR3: CSASPGHDTEAFF. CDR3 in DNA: TGCAGTGCTAGCCCGGGACACGACACTGAAGCTTTCTTT.

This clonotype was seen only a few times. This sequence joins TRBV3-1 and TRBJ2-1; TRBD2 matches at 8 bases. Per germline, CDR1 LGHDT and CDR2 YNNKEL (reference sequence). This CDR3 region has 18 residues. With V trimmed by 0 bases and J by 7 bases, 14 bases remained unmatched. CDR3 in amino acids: CASSQDTSWRGAGNEQFF. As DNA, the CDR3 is TGTGCCAGCAGCCAAGATACCAGCTGGCGGGGGGCCGGGAATGAGCAGTTCTTC.

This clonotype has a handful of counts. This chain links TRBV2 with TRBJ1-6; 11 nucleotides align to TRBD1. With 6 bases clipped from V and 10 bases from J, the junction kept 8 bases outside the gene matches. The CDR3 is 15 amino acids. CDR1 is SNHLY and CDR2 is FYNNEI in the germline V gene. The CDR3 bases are TGTGCCAGCAGGGGGGACAGGGGGTTTCAATCACCCCTCCACTTT. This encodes CASRGDRGFQSPLHF.

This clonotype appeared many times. The CDR3 coding sequence is TGTGCCAGCAGGACAGGGGGCTCCTACGCTGGGGCCAACGTCCTGACTTTC. Protein sequence: CASRTGGSYAGANVLTF. J is TRBJ2-6 and V is TRBV6-2 or TRBV6-3, with 10 bases lining up with TRBD1. The germline V gene encodes CDR1 MNHEY and CDR2 SVGEGT. The ends lost 6 bases at V and 2 bases at J; junction bases unmatched: 7. The CDR3 has 17 residues.

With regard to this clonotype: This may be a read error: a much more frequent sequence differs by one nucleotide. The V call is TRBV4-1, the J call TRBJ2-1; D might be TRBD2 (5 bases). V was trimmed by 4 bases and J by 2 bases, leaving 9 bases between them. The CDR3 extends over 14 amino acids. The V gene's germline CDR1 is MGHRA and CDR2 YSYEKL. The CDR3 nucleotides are TGCGCCAGCAGCCGGGAGAGCCCCTACAATGAGCAGTTCTTC. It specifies CASSRESPYNEQFF.

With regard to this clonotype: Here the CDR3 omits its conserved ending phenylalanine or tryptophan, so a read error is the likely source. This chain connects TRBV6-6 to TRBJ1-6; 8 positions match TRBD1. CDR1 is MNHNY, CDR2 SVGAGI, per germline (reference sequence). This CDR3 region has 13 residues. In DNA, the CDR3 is TGTGCCAGCACAGGGGGCTATAATTTACCCCTCCACTGT. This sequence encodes CASTGGYNLPLHC.